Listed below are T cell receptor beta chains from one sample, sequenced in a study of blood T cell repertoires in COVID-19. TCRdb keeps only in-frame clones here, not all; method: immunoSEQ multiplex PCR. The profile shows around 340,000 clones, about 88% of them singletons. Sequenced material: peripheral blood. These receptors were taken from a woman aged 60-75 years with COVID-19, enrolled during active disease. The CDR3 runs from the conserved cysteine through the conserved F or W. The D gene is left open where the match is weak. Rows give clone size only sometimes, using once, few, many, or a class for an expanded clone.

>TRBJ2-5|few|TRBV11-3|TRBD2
CASSPGLAGGIETQYF
TGTGCCAGCAGCCCGGGACTAGCGGGGGGGATAGAGACCCAGTACTTC
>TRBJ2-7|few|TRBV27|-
CASSLSSPGLTNYEQYF
TGTGCCAGCAGTTTATCTTCCCCTGGACTCACTAACTACGAGCAGTACTTC
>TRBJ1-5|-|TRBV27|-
CASRTGSNQPQHF
TGTGCCAGCAGAACAGGGTCCAATCAGCCCCAGCATTTT
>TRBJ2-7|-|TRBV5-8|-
CASSLFSDNGAYEQYF
TGTGCCAGCAGCTTATTTTCGGACAATGGTGCCTACGAGCAGTACTTC
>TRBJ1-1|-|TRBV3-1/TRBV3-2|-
CASSQPRNPQEPNTEAFF
TGTGCCAGCAGCCAACCCCGAAACCCACAGGAACCGAACACTGAAGCTTTCTTT
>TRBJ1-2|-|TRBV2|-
CASSQTGMGGGYTF
TGTGCCAGCAGCCAGACTGGCATGGGTGGTGGCTACACCTTC
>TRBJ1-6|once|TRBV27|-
CASSLSRRGSPLHF
TGTGCCAGCAGTTTAAGTAGGAGGGGCTCACCCCTCCACTTT
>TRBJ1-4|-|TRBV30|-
CAWSTTEKLFF
TGTGCCTGGTCAACAACCGAAAAACTGTTTTTT
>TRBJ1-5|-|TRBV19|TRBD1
CASSDRQGLSNQPQHF
TGTGCCAGTAGTGACCGACAGGGGCTTAGCAATCAGCCCCAGCATTTT
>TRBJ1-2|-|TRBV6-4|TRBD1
CASSAGTANYGYTF
TGTGCCAGCAGTGCCGGGACAGCCAACTATGGCTACACCTTC
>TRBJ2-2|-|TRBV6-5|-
CASSYSGRAYTGELFF
TGTGCCAGCAGTTACTCCGGCAGGGCTTACACCGGGGAGCTGTTTTTT
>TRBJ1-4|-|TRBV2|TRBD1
CATLTGTGGEKLFF
TGTGCCACCCTCACCGGGACAGGGGGCGAAAAACTGTTTTTT
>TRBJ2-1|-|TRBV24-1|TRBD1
CATSSGQAYNEQFF
TGTGCCACCAGCTCAGGACAGGCCTACAATGAGCAGTTCTTC
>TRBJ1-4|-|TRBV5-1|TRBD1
CASSLQGEKLFF
TGCGCCAGCAGCTTACAGGGGGAAAAACTGTTTTTT
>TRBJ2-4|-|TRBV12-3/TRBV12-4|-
CASSRGTGNIQYF
TGTGCCAGCAGCCGCGGGACCGGAAACATTCAGTACTTC
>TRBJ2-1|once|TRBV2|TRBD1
CASTRTGGLEQFF
TGTGCCAGCACCAGGACAGGGGGTCTTGAGCAGTTCTTC
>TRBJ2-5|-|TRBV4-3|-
CASSQGFGETQYF
TGCGCCAGCAGCCAAGGGTTCGGGGAGACCCAGTACTTC
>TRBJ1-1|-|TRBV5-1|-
CASRFGPTEAFF
TGCGCCAGCAGATTTGGGCCCACTGAAGCTTTCTTT
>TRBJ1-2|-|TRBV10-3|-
CAISEPEFYGYTF
TGTGCCATCAGTGAACCGGAGTTCTATGGCTACACCTTC
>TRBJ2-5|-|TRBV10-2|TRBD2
CASSEPQTSGGAKTQYF
TGCGCCAGCAGTGAGCCCCAGACTAGCGGGGGGGCAAAGACCCAGTACTTC
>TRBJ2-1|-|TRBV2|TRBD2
CASSDVAGGYNEQFF
TGTGCCAGCAGTGACGTAGCGGGGGGGTACAATGAGCAGTTCTTC
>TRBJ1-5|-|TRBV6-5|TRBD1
CASNYRGQPQHF
TGTGCCAGCAACTACAGGGGCCAGCCCCAGCATTTT
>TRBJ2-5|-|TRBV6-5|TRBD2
CASSFSGGAQETQYF
TGTGCCAGCAGTTTTAGCGGGGGGGCCCAAGAGACCCAGTACTTC
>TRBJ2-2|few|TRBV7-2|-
CASSQGADTGELFF
TGTGCCAGCAGCCAAGGGGCCGACACCGGGGAGCTGTTTTTT
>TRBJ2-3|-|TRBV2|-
CASIPSWASADTQYF
TGTGCCAGCATACCCTCTTGGGCCTCGGCAGATACGCAGTATTTT
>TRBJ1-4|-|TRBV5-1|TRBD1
CASSPDREGEKLFF
TGCGCCAGCAGCCCGGACAGGGAGGGTGAAAAACTGTTTTTT
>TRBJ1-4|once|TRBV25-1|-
CASSLAGTATNEKLFF
TGTGCCAGCAGTCTCGCGGGTACTGCAACTAATGAAAAACTGTTTTTT
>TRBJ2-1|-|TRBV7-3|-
CASSLSVRGTPRPNEQFF
TGTGCCAGCAGCTTATCGGTCCGGGGGACCCCTAGGCCCAATGAGCAGTTCTTC
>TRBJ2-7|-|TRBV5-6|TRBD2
CASRLLAGGYEQYF
TGTGCCAGCAGGCTATTAGCGGGGGGCTACGAGCAGTACTTC
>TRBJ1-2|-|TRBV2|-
CASSEARGYTF
TGTGCCAGCAGTGAAGCGCGTGGCTACACCTTC
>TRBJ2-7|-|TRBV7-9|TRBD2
CASSLAGGSYEQYF
TGTGCCAGCAGCCTAGCCGGGGGGTCCTACGAGCAGTACTTC
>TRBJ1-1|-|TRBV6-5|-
CASSYSILTDYTEAFF
TGTGCCAGCAGTTACTCGATCTTGACGGACTACACTGAAGCTTTCTTT
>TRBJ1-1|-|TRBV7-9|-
CASSLGAGDQEAFF
TGTGCCAGCAGCTTAGGAGCGGGGGATCAAGAAGCTTTCTTT
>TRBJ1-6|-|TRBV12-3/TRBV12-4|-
CASKGENSPLHF
TGTGCCAGCAAGGGAGAGAATTCACCCCTCCACTTT
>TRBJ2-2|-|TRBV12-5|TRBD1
CASGSGQGSGELFF
TGTGCTAGTGGTTCGGGACAGGGCTCCGGGGAGCTGTTTTTT
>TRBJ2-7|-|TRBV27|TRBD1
CASRTGAVGEQYF
TGTGCCAGCAGGACAGGGGCGGTGGGCGAGCAGTACTTC
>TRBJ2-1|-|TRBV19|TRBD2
CASSIGLAGGNEQFF
TGTGCCAGTAGTATAGGACTAGCGGGGGGTAATGAGCAGTTCTTC
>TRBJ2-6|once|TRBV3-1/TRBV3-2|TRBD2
CASSQVGGMSGANVLTF
TGTGCCAGCAGCCAAGTGGGGGGGATGTCTGGGGCCAACGTCCTGACTTTC
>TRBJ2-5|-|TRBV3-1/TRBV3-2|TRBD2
CASSQERSRAGAFQETQYF
TGTGCCAGCAGCCAAGAAAGGAGTCGAGCGGGGGCTTTCCAAGAGACCCAGTACTTC
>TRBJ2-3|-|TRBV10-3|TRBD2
CAIRASGGVLNTQYF
TGTGCCATCAGGGCTAGCGGGGGGGTTCTCAATACGCAGTATTTT
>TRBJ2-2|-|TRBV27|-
CASSPATANTGELFF
TGTGCCAGCAGCCCCGCGACAGCGAACACCGGGGAGCTGTTTTTT
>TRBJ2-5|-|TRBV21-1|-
CASSARTGQETQYF
TGTGCCAGCAGCGCCCGGACAGGGCAGGAGACCCAGTACTTC
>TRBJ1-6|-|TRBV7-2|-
CASSHSRGGSPLHF
TGTGCCAGCAGCCATTCTAGGGGAGGTTCACCCCTCCACTTT
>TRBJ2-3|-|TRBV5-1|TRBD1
CASSLTGGNEVTQYF
TGCGCCAGCAGCTTGACAGGGGGCAATGAGGTTACGCAGTATTTT
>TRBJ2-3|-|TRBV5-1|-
CASSPGGRTDTQYF
TGCGCCAGCAGCCCGGGGGGCCGGACAGATACGCAGTATTTT
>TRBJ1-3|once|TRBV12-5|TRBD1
CASGRTPTGLTGNTIYF
TGTGCTAGTGGCCGCACCCCGACAGGGCTAACTGGAAACACCATATATTTT
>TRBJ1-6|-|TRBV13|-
CASSFGTHYNSPLHF
TGTGCCAGCAGCTTTGGGACTCACTATAATTCACCCCTCCACTTT
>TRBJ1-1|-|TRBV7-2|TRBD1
CASRRGQAAFF
TGTGCCAGCAGGAGGGGACAGGCTGCTTTCTTT
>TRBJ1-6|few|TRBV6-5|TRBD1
CASRSGTGYLLHF
TGTGCCAGCAGATCCGGGACAGGGTATCTCCTCCACTTT